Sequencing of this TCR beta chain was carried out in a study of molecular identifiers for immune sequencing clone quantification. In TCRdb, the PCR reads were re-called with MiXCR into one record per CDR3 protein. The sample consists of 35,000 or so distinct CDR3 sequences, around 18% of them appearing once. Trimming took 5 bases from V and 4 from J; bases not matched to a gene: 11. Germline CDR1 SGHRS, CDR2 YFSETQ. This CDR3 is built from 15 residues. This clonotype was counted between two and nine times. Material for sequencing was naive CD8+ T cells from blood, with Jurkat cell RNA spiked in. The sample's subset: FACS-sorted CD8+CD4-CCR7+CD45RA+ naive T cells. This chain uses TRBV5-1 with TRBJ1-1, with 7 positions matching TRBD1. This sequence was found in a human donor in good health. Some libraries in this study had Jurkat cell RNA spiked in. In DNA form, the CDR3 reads TGCGCCAGCAGGGATCAGGACAGGATCGTCACTGAAGCTTTCTTT. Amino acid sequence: CASRDQDRIVTEAFF. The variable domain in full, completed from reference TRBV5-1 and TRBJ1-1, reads KAGVTQTPRYLIKTRGQQVTLSCSPISGHRSVSWYQQTPGQGLQFLFEYFSETQRNKGNFPGRFSGRQFSNSRSEMNVSTLELGDSALYLCASRDQDRIVTEAFFGQGTRLTVV.